This entry concerns a single T cell receptor beta chain. Its target antigen remains unknown. Base qualities are not recorded, but no much larger clone differs from it by a single base. Sequences SQVTM (CDR1) and ANQGSEA (CDR2) are obtained from the germline V gene. Inclusive of the bounding cysteine and phenylalanine, the CDR3 is 12 residues long. CDR3 DNA is the only sequence kept; it has 36 bases, read in frame from the first base. Relative to germline, V is 4 bases shorter and J is 3 bases shorter, with 9 bases between their ends. The data are from a study of blood T cell repertoires in COVID-19 (dated by TCRdb to between 2020 and 2021). Regarding the research as a whole: Samples covering the acute and convalescent phases of COVID-19 were provided by collaborators in the United States, Italy and Spain. Samples came from the ongoing ImmuneRACE study (first 160 participants) plus 1,254 subjects from 6 global collaborators. Where available, HLA class I and class II types were obtained from metadata supplied by the sample provider rather than from assay-based typing. The repertoires were released in a freely available public database meant as a resource for research on the immune response to SARS-CoV-2. Nearly every sample came with metadata listing a de-identified subject ID, COVID-19 status, age in years and sex. Deeply sampled blood TCRbeta repertoires from subjects exposed to, actively infected with, or recovered from COVID-19 were included in the dataset. The prospective study material was composed of cDNA or gDNA derived from T cells, B-cell-depleted T cells, or PBMCs.

The full study reports these points: The quantity of clinical and demographic metadata differed by source and by participant and was supplied without curation.

The immunoSEQ Assay, a bias-controlled multiplex PCR, was used to amplify TCRbeta CDR3 regions from genomic DNA. In the paper's pipeline: Within the assay, amplification of reference gene primers was used to estimate how many nucleated cells each sample contained. To quantify the absolute abundance of each unique TCRbeta CDR3 rearrangement, sequence reads were collapsed and filtered. For each sample, productive Simpson clonality was calculated as the square root of Simpson's diversity index over productive rearrangements. The immuneACCESS repertoire file appears here via TCRdb, limited to in-frame rearrangements. These files lack a portion of the clones; in checked studies, under half of the deficit traces to unresolved V genes, and the cause of the others is not known. V and J calls and clone size are as listed in that table; D and trimming were resolved from the DNA. The sample profile shows more than 200,000 clones; around 80% of them were found once. Jointly, the top ten make up roughly 1.8% of the sample.

Participants in the prospective study were aged roughly 18 to 89 years, lived in about two dozen United States geographic areas, and enrolled through a virtual design. To assign participants to cohorts, the prospective study relied on clinical history that participants themselves reported in a screening survey and a study questionnaire. Recovered participants in ImmuneRACE Cohort 3 were defined by two consecutive negative NP/OP PCR tests, clearance by a healthcare professional, or resolution of symptoms. In the prospective study, whole blood, serum and a nasopharyngeal or oropharyngeal swab were collected from each participant by mobile phlebotomists. Prospective study participants could optionally give additional blood draws and questionnaires over an approximately two-month period. Before DNA extraction, prospective study blood samples were shipped either frozen or at room temperature.

The sequenced material came from PBMCs or T cells enriched from blood (not recorded which). The TCR comes from a man between 60 and 75 years old who had recovered from COVID-19. Recombination joined TRBV29-1 with TRBJ2-5, with the D gene not confidently named. The CDR3 here reads CSVARPEETQYF. The DNA sequence is given as TGCAGCGTTGCGCGGCCGGAAGAGACCCAGTACTTC.